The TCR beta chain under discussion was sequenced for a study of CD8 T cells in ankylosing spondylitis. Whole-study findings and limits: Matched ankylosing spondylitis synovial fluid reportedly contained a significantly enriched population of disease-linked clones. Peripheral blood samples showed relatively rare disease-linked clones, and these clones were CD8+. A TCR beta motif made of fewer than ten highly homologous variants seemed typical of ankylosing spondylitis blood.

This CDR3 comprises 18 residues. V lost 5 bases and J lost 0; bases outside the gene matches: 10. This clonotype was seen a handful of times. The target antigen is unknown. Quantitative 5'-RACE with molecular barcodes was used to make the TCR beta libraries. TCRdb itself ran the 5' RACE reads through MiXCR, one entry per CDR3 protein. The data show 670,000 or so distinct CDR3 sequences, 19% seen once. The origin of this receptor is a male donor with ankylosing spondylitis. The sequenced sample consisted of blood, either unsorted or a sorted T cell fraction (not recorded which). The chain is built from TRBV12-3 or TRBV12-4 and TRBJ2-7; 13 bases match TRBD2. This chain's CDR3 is CASSLRTSGGQSSYEQYF. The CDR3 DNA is TGTGCCAGCAGTCTCCGGACTAGCGGGGGTCAGAGCTCCTACGAGCAGTACTTC.